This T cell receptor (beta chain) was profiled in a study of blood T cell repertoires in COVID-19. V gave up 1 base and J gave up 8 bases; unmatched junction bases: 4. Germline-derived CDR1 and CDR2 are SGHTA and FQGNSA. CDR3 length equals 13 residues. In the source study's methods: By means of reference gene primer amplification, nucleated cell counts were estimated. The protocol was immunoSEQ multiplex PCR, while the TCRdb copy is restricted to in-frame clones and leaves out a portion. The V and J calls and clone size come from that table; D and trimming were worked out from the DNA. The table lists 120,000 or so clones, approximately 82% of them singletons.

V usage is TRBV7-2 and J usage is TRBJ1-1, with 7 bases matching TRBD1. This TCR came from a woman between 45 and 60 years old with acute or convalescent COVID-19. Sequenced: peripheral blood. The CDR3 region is CASSLGGTVEAFF. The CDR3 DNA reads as TGTGCCAGCAGCTTAGGAGGGACAGTCGAAGCTTTCTTT.